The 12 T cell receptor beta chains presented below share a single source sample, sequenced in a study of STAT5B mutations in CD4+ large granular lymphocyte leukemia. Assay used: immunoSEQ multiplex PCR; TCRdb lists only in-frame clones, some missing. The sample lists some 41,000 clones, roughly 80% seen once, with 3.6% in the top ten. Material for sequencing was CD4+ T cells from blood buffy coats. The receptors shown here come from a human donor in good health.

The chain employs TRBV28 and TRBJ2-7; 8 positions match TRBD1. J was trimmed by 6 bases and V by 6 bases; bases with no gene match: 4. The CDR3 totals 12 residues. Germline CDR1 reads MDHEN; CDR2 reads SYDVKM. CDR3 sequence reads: CASSQTGVEQYF. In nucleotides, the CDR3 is TGTGCCAGCAGCCAGACAGGGGTCGAGCAGTACTTC. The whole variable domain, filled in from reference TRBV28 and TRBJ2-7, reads DVKVTQSSRYLVKRTGEKVFLECVQDMDHENMFWYRQDPGLGLRLIYFSYDVKMKEKGDIPEGYSVSREKKERFSLILESASTNQTSMYLCASSQTGVEQYFGPGTRLTVT.

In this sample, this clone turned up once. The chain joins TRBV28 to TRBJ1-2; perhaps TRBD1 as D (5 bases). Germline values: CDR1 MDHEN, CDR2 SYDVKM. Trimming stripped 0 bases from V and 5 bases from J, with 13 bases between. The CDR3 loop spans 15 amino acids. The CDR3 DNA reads TGTGCCAGCAGTTTATGGCGGGGCAAGGGTTATGGCTACACCTTC. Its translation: CASSLWRGKGYGYTF.

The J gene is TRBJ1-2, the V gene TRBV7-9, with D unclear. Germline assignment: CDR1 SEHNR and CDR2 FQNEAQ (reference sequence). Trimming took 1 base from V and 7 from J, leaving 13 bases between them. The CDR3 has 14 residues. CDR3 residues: CASSLDSGESGYTF. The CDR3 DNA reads TGTGCCAGCAGCTTAGACTCGGGAGAATCTGGCTACACCTTC.

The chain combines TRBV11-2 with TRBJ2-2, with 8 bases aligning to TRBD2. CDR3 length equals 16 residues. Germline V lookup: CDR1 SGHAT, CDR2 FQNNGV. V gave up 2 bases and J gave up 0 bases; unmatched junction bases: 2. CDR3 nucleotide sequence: TGTGCCAGCAGCTTACTAGCGGGTACGAACACCGGGGAGCTGTTTTTT. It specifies CASSLLAGTNTGELFF.

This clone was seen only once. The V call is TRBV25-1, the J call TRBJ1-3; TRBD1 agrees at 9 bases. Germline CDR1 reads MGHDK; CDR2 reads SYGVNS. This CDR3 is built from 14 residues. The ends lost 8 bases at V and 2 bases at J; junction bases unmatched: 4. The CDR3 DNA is TGTGCCAGCGGGGGACAGGGAGCTGGAAACACCATATATTTT. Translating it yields CASGGQGAGNTIYF.

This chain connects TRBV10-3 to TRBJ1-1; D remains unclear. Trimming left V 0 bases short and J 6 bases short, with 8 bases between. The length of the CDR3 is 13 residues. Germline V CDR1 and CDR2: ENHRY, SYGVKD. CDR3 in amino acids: CAISESKKAEAFF. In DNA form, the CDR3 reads TGTGCCATCAGTGAGTCGAAGAAGGCTGAAGCTTTCTTT.

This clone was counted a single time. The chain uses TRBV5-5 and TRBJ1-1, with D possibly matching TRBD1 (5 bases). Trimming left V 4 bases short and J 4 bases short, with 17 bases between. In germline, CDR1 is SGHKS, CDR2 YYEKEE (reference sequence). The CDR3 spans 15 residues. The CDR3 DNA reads TGTGCCAGCAGCATAAGGGGATTCGGGGGCACTGAAGCTTTCTTT. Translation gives CASSIRGFGGTEAFF.

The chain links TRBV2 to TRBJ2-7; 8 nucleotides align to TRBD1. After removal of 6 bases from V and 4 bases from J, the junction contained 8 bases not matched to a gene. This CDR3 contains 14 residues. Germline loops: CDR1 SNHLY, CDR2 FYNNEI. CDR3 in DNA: TGTGCCAGCAGCAGACAGGGGTCTAGGTACGAGCAGTACTTC. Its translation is CASSRQGSRYEQYF.

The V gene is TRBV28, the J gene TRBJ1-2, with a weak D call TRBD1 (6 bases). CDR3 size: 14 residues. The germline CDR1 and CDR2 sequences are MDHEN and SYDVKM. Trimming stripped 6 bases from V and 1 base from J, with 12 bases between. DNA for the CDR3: TGTGCCAGCAGGCCGGGACAACTTAACTATGGCTACACCTTC. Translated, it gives CASRPGQLNYGYTF.

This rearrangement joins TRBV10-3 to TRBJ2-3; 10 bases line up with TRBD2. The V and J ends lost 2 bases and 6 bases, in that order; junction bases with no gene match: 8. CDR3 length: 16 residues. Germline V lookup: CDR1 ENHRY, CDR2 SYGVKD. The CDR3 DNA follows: TGTGCCATCAGTGAGAGCGGGGGGGATATGGCGGATACGCAGTATTTT. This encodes CAISESGGDMADTQYF.

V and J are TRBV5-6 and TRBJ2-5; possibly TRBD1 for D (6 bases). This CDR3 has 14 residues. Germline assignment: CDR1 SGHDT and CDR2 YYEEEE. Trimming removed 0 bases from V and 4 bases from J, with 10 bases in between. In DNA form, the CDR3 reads TGTGCCAGCAGCTTGGGACAGGTTATAGAGACCCAGTACTTC. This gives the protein CASSLGQVIETQYF. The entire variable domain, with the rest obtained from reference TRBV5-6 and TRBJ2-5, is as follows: DAGVTQSPTHLIKTRGQQVTLRCSPKSGHDTVSWYQQALGQGPQFIFQYYEEEERQRGNFPDRFSGHQFPNYSSELNVNALLLGDSALYLCASSLGQVIETQYFGPGTRLLVL.

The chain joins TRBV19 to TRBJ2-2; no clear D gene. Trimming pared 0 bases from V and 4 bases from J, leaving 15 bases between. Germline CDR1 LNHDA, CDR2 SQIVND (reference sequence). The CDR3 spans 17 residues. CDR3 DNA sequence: TGTGCCAGTAGTATAGATGGGGTACTGGGTCCCACCGGGGAGCTGTTTTTT. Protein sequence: CASSIDGVLGPTGELFF.